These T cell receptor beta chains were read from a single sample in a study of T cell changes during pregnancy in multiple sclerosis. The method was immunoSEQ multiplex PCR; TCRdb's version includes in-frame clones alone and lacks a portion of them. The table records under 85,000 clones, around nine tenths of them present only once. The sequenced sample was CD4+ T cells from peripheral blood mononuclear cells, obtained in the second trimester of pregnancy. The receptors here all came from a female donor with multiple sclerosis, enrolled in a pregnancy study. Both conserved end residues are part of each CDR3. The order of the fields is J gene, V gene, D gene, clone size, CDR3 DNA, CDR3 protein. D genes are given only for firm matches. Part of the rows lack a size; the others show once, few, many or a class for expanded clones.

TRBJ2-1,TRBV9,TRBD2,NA,TGTGCCAGCAGCCCCATCGGCGGGAGAGGGTGGGAGCAGTTCTTC,CASSPIGGRGWEQFF
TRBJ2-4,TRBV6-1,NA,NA,TGTGCCAGCAGTGTTGGAAACAGCCCAGACATTCAGTACTTC,CASSVGNSPDIQYF
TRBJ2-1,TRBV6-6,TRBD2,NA,TGTGCCAGCAGTCGGACAGCGGGAGATCGAAACAATGAGCAGTTCTTC,CASSRTAGDRNNEQFF
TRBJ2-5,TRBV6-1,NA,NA,TGTGCCAGCACGCTGGCAGTTAAAGAGACCCAGTACTTC,CASTLAVKETQYF
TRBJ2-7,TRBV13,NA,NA,TGTGCCAGCAGCTCCGTGTCAGCGGGCAAGTACGAGCAGTACTTC,CASSSVSAGKYEQYF
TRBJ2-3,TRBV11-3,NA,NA,TGTGCCAGCAGAGGGGGGGCTAGCGGTTCCACAGATACGCAGTATTTT,CASRGGASGSTDTQYF
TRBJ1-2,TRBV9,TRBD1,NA,TGTGCCAGCAGCGTCGACAGGGGAAACTATGGCTACACCTTC,CASSVDRGNYGYTF
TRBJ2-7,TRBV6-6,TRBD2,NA,TGTGCCAGCAGTTTAGCGGGAGGTACCTACGAGCAGTACTTC,CASSLAGGTYEQYF
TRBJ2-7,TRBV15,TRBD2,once,TGTGCCACCAGCAGACCTTCGGGAGGGTCGTTCGGAGAGCAGTACTTC,CATSRPSGGSFGEQYF
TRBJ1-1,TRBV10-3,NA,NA,TGTGCCATCCGGGAGGACACTGAAGCTTTCTTT,CAIREDTEAFF
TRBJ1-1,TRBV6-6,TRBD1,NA,TGTGCCAGCAGTTGGAGACAGGGGGTGAGTGAAGCTTTCTTT,CASSWRQGVSEAFF
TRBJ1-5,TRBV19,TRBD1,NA,TGTGCCAGTAACACACCCGGGACAGGGGACAATCAGCCCCAGCATTTT,CASNTPGTGDNQPQHF
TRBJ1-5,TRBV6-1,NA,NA,TGTGCCAGCAGACAGGGAGTAAGCAATCAGCCCCAGCATTTT,CASRQGVSNQPQHF
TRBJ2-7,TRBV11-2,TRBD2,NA,TGTGCCAGCAGCCTTGGACTAGCGGGGCGCTCCTACGAGCAGTACTTC,CASSLGLAGRSYEQYF
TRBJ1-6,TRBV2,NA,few,TGTGCCAGCAGCGTTACCTATAATTCACCCCTCCACTTT,CASSVTYNSPLHF
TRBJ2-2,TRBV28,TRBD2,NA,TGTGCCAGCAGTTTAAGAGCGGGAGCTCTGGGCGGGGAGCTGTTTTTT,CASSLRAGALGGELFF
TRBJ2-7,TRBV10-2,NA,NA,TGCGCCAGCAGTGAGTATTGGGCAGGGGCTGACGAGCAGTACTTC,CASSEYWAGADEQYF
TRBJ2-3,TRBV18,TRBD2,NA,TGTGCCAGCTCACCACCACTAGCGGGAGGAGATACGCAGTATTTT,CASSPPLAGGDTQYF
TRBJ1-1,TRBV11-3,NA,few,TGTGCCAGCAGCTTAGGTCGGGGCACTGAAGCTTTCTTT,CASSLGRGTEAFF
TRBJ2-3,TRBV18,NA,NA,TGTGCCAGCTCACCAGGAACAGGTTACACAGATACGCAGTATTTT,CASSPGTGYTDTQYF
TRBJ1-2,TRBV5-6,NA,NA,TGTGCCAGCGGAGGGCGCGGTGGCTACACCTTC,CASGGRGGYTF
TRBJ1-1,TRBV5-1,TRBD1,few,TGCGCCAGCGCCTCAGGGGGCGCTGACAACACTGAAGCTTTCTTT,CASASGGADNTEAFF
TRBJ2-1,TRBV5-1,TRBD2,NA,TGCGCCAGCAGCTTGTGGGCTAGCGGGACGAGCTCCTACAATGAGCAGTTCTTC,CASSLWASGTSSYNEQFF
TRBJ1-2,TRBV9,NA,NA,TGTGCCAGGATTTACAGGAGAGGTAACTATGGCTACACCTTC,CARIYRRGNYGYTF
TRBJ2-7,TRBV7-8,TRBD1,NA,TGTGCCAGCGGCCCGGGACAGGGAAAAACTGGTCGGGGGGAGCAGTACTTC,CASGPGQGKTGRGEQYF
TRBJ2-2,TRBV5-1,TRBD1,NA,TGCGCCAGCACCGCGACAGGGCCCGGGGAGCTGTTTTTT,CASTATGPGELFF
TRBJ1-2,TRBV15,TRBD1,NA,TGTGCCACCAGCAGAGATTTGGGACAGTTCTATGGCTACACCTTC,CATSRDLGQFYGYTF
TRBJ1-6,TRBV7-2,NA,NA,TGTGCCAGCAGCTTAGAACGAGGCTATAATTCACCCCTCCACTTT,CASSLERGYNSPLHF
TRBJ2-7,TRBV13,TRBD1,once,TGTGCCAGCAGCTTAGACAGGGGGCCGCTGGGGGAGCAGTACTTC,CASSLDRGPLGEQYF
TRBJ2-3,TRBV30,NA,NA,TGTGCCTGGAGTGTACTCGTAGGAGGCTCCGGGACGCAGTATTTT,CAWSVLVGGSGTQYF
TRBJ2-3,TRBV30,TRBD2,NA,TGTGCCTGGAGTTTGGGGACTAGCGCAGATACGCAGTATTTT,CAWSLGTSADTQYF
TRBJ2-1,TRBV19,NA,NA,TGTGCCAGTGGTGGGGGCTGGGAGCAGTTCTTC,CASGGGWEQFF
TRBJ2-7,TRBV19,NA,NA,TGTGCCACCTCAGGGGTTCAGCCCTACGAGCAGTACTTC,CATSGVQPYEQYF
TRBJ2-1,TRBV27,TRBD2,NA,TGTGCCAGCACTCCAGCGGGAGTCGGATGGCAGTTCTTC,CASTPAGVGWQFF
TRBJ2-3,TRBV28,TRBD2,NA,TGTGCCAGCAGTGCCGGGACTAGCGGGCCCACAGATACGCAGTATTTT,CASSAGTSGPTDTQYF
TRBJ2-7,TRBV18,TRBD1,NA,TGTGCCAGCTCACCATGGGGACAGGGAGCTCTCGAGCAGTACTTC,CASSPWGQGALEQYF
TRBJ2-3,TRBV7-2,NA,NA,TGTGCCAGCAGCTTAGGGCTAGTGGATACGCAGTATTTT,CASSLGLVDTQYF
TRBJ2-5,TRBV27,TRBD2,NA,TGTGCCAGCAGCCCCCGGCTAGCGGGGCGTCACCAAGAGACCCAGTACTTC,CASSPRLAGRHQETQYF
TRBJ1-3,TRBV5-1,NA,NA,TGCGCCAGCAGCTTGACAGGTACTGGAAACACCATATATTTT,CASSLTGTGNTIYF
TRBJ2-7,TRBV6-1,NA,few,TGTGCCAGCAGTGCCCCACTCCTTCAGTACTTC,CASSAPLLQYF
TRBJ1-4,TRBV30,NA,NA,TGTGCCTGGAACAGGGCTGGGGATGAAAAACTGTTTTTT,CAWNRAGDEKLFF